The 5 T cell receptor beta chains below all came from one sample that was sequenced in a study of blood T cell repertoires in COVID-19 (dated by TCRdb to 2019 to 2021). Receptors were amplified or captured by the immunoSEQ multiplex PCR assay. In its TCRdb copy, this immuneACCESS table keeps in-frame sequences only and misses some clones. Where compared with another copy, unresolved V genes explain less than half of these, and the others have no known cause. This sample is represented by about 100,000 clones; 85% of them were singletons. Clones ranked in the top ten supply roughly 12% of the sample. The material sequenced was peripheral blood. The source is a man aged 45-65 years with active or convalescent COVID-19.

As DNA, the CDR3 is TGTGCCAGCAGCCAAGGGGAAAGGGGTTGGACAGATACGCAGTATTTT. Its protein is CASSQGERGWTDTQYF. V is TRBV14 and J is TRBJ2-3; D perhaps matches TRBD1 (5 bases). Germline-derived CDR1 and CDR2 are SGHDN and FVKESK. Deletions cut 1 base from V and 3 bases from J, with 14 bases between. The CDR3 totals 16 residues.

The chain recombines TRBV4-2 with TRBJ1-1; a weak D match, TRBD1 (6 bases). The V end was cut by 0 bases, the J end by 11 bases, with 13 bases between. There are 13 residues in the CDR3. Per the germline V gene, CDR1 is LGHNA and CDR2 is YNFKEQ. CDR3 amino acids: CASSQEQGRRAFF. The CDR3 DNA follows: TGTGCCAGCAGCCAAGAACAGGGCAGGCGCGCTTTCTTT.

The table lists this clone with a count of one. The rearrangement joins TRBV15 to TRBJ2-7; D unresolved. The length of the CDR3 is 14 residues. Germline assignment: CDR1 LNHNV and CDR2 YYDKDF (reference sequence). The V gene lost 0 bases and the J gene lost 6 bases, with 12 bases spanning the gap. CDR3 sequence reads: CATSRDTRGREQYF. The CDR3 DNA is TGTGCCACCAGCAGAGATACCCGAGGTCGCGAGCAGTACTTC.

V and J are TRBV3-1 (or the pseudogene TRBV3-2) and TRBJ1-2; 11 nucleotides line up with TRBD1. Per the germline V gene, CDR1 is LGHDT and CDR2 is YNNKEL (reference sequence). CDR3 length: 17 residues. The V segment lost 0 bases and the J segment 6 bases; nucleotides outside the gene matches: 9. CDR3 nucleotides: TGTGCCAGCAGCCAAGAAATGGACAGGGGGCTATTCCATGGCTACACCTTC. Protein: CASSQEMDRGLFHGYTF.

The rearrangement links TRBV14 to TRBJ2-3; a possible D gene is TRBD1 (6 bases). Germline CDR1 SGHDN, CDR2 FVKESK. This CDR3 is built from 13 residues. Trimming stripped 5 bases from V and 2 bases from J, with 8 bases between. Written as DNA, the CDR3 is TGTGCCAGCAGCGGACAGTTCACAGATACGCAGTATTTT. This translates into CASSGQFTDTQYF.